The 32 T cell receptor beta chains given below trace back to one sample, sequenced in a study of Ad26.COV2.S vaccination and SARS-CoV-2 variants (dated by TCRdb to about 2021). The method was the immunoSEQ multiplex PCR assay. TCRdb carries this immuneACCESS record with in-frame sequences only. Its versions omit some clonotypes, under half of them owing to an unresolved V gene in the studies checked, with the rest unexplained. The sample has 300,000 to 400,000 clones on record, around 86% of them singletons. The ten largest clones capture about 3.5% of the sample. Read against the paper, the sample's treatment or condition label means: 15 to 20 received Ad26.COV2.S at low or high dose, single or two shots; roughly 5 received placebo; per-sample allocation not given. Repertoires of vaccine and placebo recipients were sequenced from samples collected on day 63 after the first injection. The material was peripheral blood, obtained in a trial of Ad26.COV2.S vaccine versus placebo. These receptors were taken from a person between 18 and 65 years old who received the Ad26.COV2.S COVID-19 vaccine or a placebo.

The chain uses TRBV6-5 and TRBJ1-1; D gene unclear. CDR3 length: 13 residues. The V end lost 8 bases, the J end lost 1 base, and 11 bases lay between the germline ends. Germline lookup yields CDR1 MNHEY and CDR2 SVGAGI. The CDR3 protein is CASRNRQNTEAFF. The CDR3, as DNA: TGTGCCAGCCGGAACCGACAGAACACTGAAGCTTTCTTT.

This clone has a count of ten or more. This sequence joins TRBV5-8 and TRBJ2-2; 7 bases map to TRBD2. This CDR3 comprises 15 residues. The ends lost 2 bases at V and 7 bases at J; junction bases unmatched: 8. Germline assignment: CDR1 SGHTS and CDR2 YDEGEE. CDR3 nucleotide sequence: TGTGCCAGCAGCTTACGCCTAAGCGGGATCGGGGAGCTGTTTTTT. As protein: CASSLRLSGIGELFF.

This rearrangement joins TRBV4-1 to TRBJ1-1, with D tentatively TRBD1 (5 bases). Per the germline V gene, CDR1 is MGHRA and CDR2 is YSYEKL. V shed 3 bases and J shed 4 bases, with 18 bases lying between them. The CDR3 has 16 residues. CDR3 sequence: CASSHKAKSGFTEAFF. For the CDR3, the DNA is TGCGCCAGCAGCCACAAAGCAAAGTCAGGGTTCACTGAAGCTTTCTTT.

The chain has TRBV5-1 and TRBJ1-1; TRBD1 aligns across 7 bases. Germline lookup yields CDR1 SGHRS and CDR2 YFSETQ. This CDR3 has 16 amino acids. After removal of 0 bases from V and 1 base from J, the junction contained 6 bases not matched to a gene. The CDR3 DNA follows: TGCGCCAGCAGCTTGGAAGTTGGGACAGCGAACACTGAAGCTTTCTTT. Translation: CASSLEVGTANTEAFF.

The chain recombines TRBV7-6 with TRBJ1-1, with a weak D call TRBD1 (6 bases). CDR3 length equals 14 residues. Between the trimmed V and J ends, which lost 7 bases and 0 bases, there was a span of 12 bases. Germline V CDR1 and CDR2: SGHVS, FNYEAQ. The CDR3 nucleotides are TGTGCCAGCACCCGAGGGGGACTGAACACTGAAGCTTTCTTT. Translating gives CASTRGGLNTEAFF.

This chain connects TRBV5-1 to TRBJ2-7, with 10 bases aligning to TRBD2. CDR1 SGHRS and CDR2 YFSETQ come from the germline V gene. The V gene end was trimmed by 2 bases and the J gene end by 7 bases; junction bases not matched to a gene: 9. The CDR3 contains 15 residues. CDR3 nucleotide sequence: TGCGCCAGCAGCTTAAATAGCGGGGGGTCTGGGGAGCAGTACTTC. It is translated as CASSLNSGGSGEQYF.

The chain has TRBV6-5 and TRBJ2-7; D tentatively fits TRBD1 or TRBD2 (5 bases each). Germline V gene data show CDR1 as MNHEY and CDR2 as SVGAGI. This CDR3 region has 13 residues. V lost 8 bases and J lost 2, with 13 bases in between. The DNA for the CDR3 is TGTGCCAGCGCTGGGACGGTGGCCTACGAGCAGTACTTC. Translating gives CASAGTVAYEQYF.

This clone was counted a single time. The chain joins TRBV11-2 to TRBJ2-1; 7 positions agree with TRBD2. The CDR3 is 15 residues long. Germline assignment: CDR1 SGHAT and CDR2 FQNNGV. V dropped 5 bases and J dropped 3; count of bases not matched to a gene: 7. The chain's CDR3 is CASSPGTTNYNEQFF. In DNA form, the CDR3 reads TGTGCCAGCAGCCCCGGGACTACAAACTACAATGAGCAGTTCTTC.

V is TRBV5-8 and J is TRBJ1-6; D gene uncertain. CDR3 length: 12 amino acids. V lost 8 bases and J 10 bases, leaving 13 bases between the germline ends. The germline V gene encodes CDR1 SGHTS and CDR2 YDEGEE. The CDR3 region has the DNA TGTGCCAGTCTTTCGCCCGCGTCACCCCTCCACTTT. This sequence encodes CASLSPASPLHF. The whole variable domain, remainder taken from reference TRBV5-8 and TRBJ1-6, is EAGVTQSPTHLIKTRGQQATLRCSPISGHTSVYWYQQALGLGLQFLLWYDEGEERNRGNFPPRFSGRQFPNYSSELNVNALELEDSALYLCASLSPASPLHFGNGTRLTVT.

The chain joins TRBV7-2 to TRBJ2-3, with a possible D match to TRBD1 (5 bases). V was pared by 0 bases and J by 7 bases, with 11 bases between. Germline V gives CDR1 SGHTA, CDR2 FQGNSA. The CDR3 has 14 amino acids. CDR3 region: CASSLAGARNTQYF. CDR3 DNA: TGTGCCAGCAGCTTAGCAGGGGCCCGGAATACGCAGTATTTT.

The J gene is TRBJ1-1, the V gene TRBV5-1; TRBD1 matches 8 bases. The CDR3 consists of 15 residues. The germline gives CDR1 SGHRS, CDR2 YFSETQ. The V segment lost 4 bases and the J segment 7 bases; nucleotides outside the gene matches: 12. CDR3 amino acids: CASSLPQTGAFEAFF. The CDR3 DNA reads TGCGCCAGCAGCCTACCCCAGACAGGGGCGTTTGAAGCTTTCTTT.

This clone has more than one count but fewer than ten. The gene calls are TRBV7-9 and TRBJ1-6; no clear D gene. Germline V gives CDR1 SEHNR, CDR2 FQNEAQ (reference sequence). V was pared by 8 bases and J by 6 bases, with 8 bases between. The CDR3 loop spans 12 amino acids. The CDR3 loop is CASFSVNSPLHF. The CDR3 region has the DNA TGTGCCAGCTTTTCAGTTAATTCACCCCTCCACTTT.

This chain uses TRBV7-9 with TRBJ2-7; weak D call: TRBD1 (6 bases). Germline values: CDR1 SEHNR, CDR2 FQNEAQ (reference sequence). Trimming shortened V by 4 bases and J by 2 bases, and 15 bases separated the two germline ends. The CDR3 length is 15 residues. The CDR3 nucleotides read TGTGCCAGCAGCTCGACGTGGGACAAGACCTACGAGCAGTACTTC. Encoded protein: CASSSTWDKTYEQYF. The full variable domain, rest sourced from reference TRBV7-9 and TRBJ2-7, is DTGVSQNPRHKITKRGQNVTFRCDPISEHNRLYWYRQTLGQGPEFLTYFQNEAQLEKSRLLSDRFSAERPKGSFSTLEIQRTEQGDSAMYLCASSSTWDKTYEQYFGPGTRLTVT.

The chain combines TRBV10-3 with TRBJ2-3; TRBD2 matches 15 bases. The trim removed 1 base at V and 5 bases at J, leaving 7 bases unmatched. The CDR3 runs 18 residues. From germline, CDR1 is ENHRY and CDR2 SYGVKD. CDR3 sequence reads: CAISELRGTSGGQDTQYF. As DNA, the CDR3 is TGTGCCATCAGTGAGTTAAGAGGGACTAGCGGGGGGCAAGATACGCAGTATTTT.

The V call is TRBV5-4, the J call TRBJ2-5, with 10 bases fitting TRBD2. Germline loops: CDR1 SGHNT, CDR2 YYREEE (reference sequence). The V and J ends lost 5 bases and 4 bases, in that order; junction bases with no gene match: 11. The CDR3 has 16 residues. The CDR3 protein is CASRAPASGGGETQYF. The DNA for the CDR3 is TGTGCCAGCAGGGCGCCGGCTAGCGGGGGAGGAGAGACCCAGTACTTC.

The chain is built from TRBV5-1 and TRBJ1-1; D is possibly TRBD1 (5 bases). In germline, CDR1 is SGHRS, CDR2 YFSETQ. The CDR3 has 14 amino acids. Deletions cut 4 bases from V and 0 bases from J, with 10 bases between. In DNA, the CDR3 is TGCGCCAGCAGCCCCGGACACTTGAACACTGAAGCTTTCTTT. Translating gives CASSPGHLNTEAFF.

The V gene is TRBV6-5, the J gene TRBJ2-7; 9 bases are a match to TRBD2. There are 14 residues in the CDR3. Trimming took 6 bases from V and 2 from J; bases not matched to a gene: 5. Germline CDR1 is MNHEY and CDR2 is SVGAGI. The CDR3 region has the DNA TGTGCCAGCAGCCAAGGACTAGCGCCCTACGAGCAGTACTTC. Its protein product is CASSQGLAPYEQYF.

This chain uses TRBV19 with TRBJ2-5, with 8 bases fitting TRBD2. With V trimmed by 5 bases and J by 3 bases, 11 bases remained unmatched. Germline CDR1 is LNHDA and CDR2 is SQIVND (reference sequence). The CDR3 is 16 amino acids. The CDR3 spells CASSGIGGVVKETQYF. The CDR3 bases are TGTGCCAGTAGTGGTATCGGGGGGGTCGTTAAAGAGACCCAGTACTTC.

The chain is built from TRBV6-2 or TRBV6-3 and TRBJ1-5; perhaps TRBD1 as D (5 bases). Germline V gives CDR1 MNHEY, CDR2 SVGEGT. There are 18 residues in the CDR3. V was shortened by 0 bases and J by 2 bases, with 17 bases between the two germline ends. The CDR3 bases are TGTGCCAGCAGTTACTCTTTGGGTGGGGGTTTGGGCAATCAGCCCCAGCATTTT. Translating gives CASSYSLGGGLGNQPQHF.

This clone was seen more than once but under ten times. V and J are TRBV28 and TRBJ1-1; 8 nucleotides line up with TRBD1. Germline CDR1 reads MDHEN; CDR2 reads SYDVKM. The CDR3 extends over 16 amino acids. Losses at the gene ends were 6 bases for V and 1 base for J; bases not matched to a gene: 10. CDR3 DNA sequence: TGTGCCAGCAGGTTAAATCCCGGGACAGGGAACACTGAAGCTTTCTTT. Translated: CASRLNPGTGNTEAFF.

The J gene is TRBJ1-1, the V gene TRBV7-9, with unresolved D. The CDR3 sequence is 12 residues long. Trimming took off 4 bases at V and 5 bases at J, with 8 bases between the two ends. Germline CDR1 and CDR2: SEHNR and FQNEAQ (reference sequence). The CDR3 loop reads CASSSPPTEAFF. CDR3 coding DNA: TGTGCCAGCAGCTCCCCGCCGACTGAAGCTTTCTTT.

The table lists this clone with a few counts. The chain joins TRBV3-1 (or the pseudogene TRBV3-2) to TRBJ2-1, with D possibly TRBD2 on 6 matching bases. Deletions cut 4 bases from V and 10 bases from J, with 20 bases between. The CDR3 length is 15 residues. CDR1 LGHDT and CDR2 YNNKEL come from the germline V gene (reference sequence). CDR3 residues: CASSPSRGTGSEQFF. DNA of the CDR3: TGTGCCAGCAGCCCGTCTCGGGGGACCGGATCGGAGCAGTTCTTC.

The J gene is TRBJ1-1, the V gene TRBV7-2; D is uncertain. CDR3 length: 12 residues. CDR1 is SGHTA and CDR2 is FQGNSA in the germline V gene. The germline V and J ends were trimmed by 8 bases and 0 bases, with 7 bases remaining between them. CDR3 amino acids: CASGRMNTEAFF. For the CDR3, the DNA is TGTGCCAGCGGTCGGATGAACACTGAAGCTTTCTTT. The entire variable domain, with the rest obtained from reference TRBV7-2 and TRBJ1-1, is as follows: GAGVSQSPSNKVTEKGKDVELRCDPISGHTALYWYRQSLGQGLEFLIYFQGNSAPDKSGLPSDRFSAERTGGSVSTLTIQRTQQEDSAVYLCASGRMNTEAFFGQGTRLTVV.

This clone was counted between two and nine times. The chain recombines TRBV4-1 with TRBJ1-4, with 7 bases that match TRBD1. This CDR3 has 16 residues. The junction had 6 bases not matched to a gene; V was cut back by 2 bases and J by 3 bases. In germline, CDR1 is MGHRA, CDR2 YSYEKL. The CDR3 nucleotides are TGCGCCAGCAGCCAACTAACAGGGGCGGCTAATGAAAAACTGTTTTTT. Amino acid sequence: CASSQLTGAANEKLFF.

On this clone itself: Other DNA sequences in the same sample also yield this CDR3. This chain connects TRBV5-1 to TRBJ2-7; 9 bases are a match to TRBD1. V trimming: 0 bases; J trimming: 4 bases; junction bases outside the gene matches: 2. The CDR3 consists of 14 residues. Germline-derived CDR1 and CDR2 are SGHRS and YFSETQ. The CDR3 sequence is CASSLDRGPYEQYF. CDR3 bases: TGCGCCAGCAGCTTGGACAGGGGGCCGTACGAGCAGTACTTC.

CDR3 residues: CASSLPGTGGEQYF. Here the CDR3 DNA reads TGCGCCAGCAGCTTACCCGGGACAGGGGGCGAGCAGTACTTC. The J gene is TRBJ2-7, the V gene TRBV5-1; 11 nucleotides agree with TRBD1. The germline V gene has CDR1 SGHRS and CDR2 YFSETQ. This CDR3 contains 14 residues. J was trimmed by 6 bases and V by 2 bases; bases with no gene match: 4.

The J gene is TRBJ1-1, the V gene TRBV9; no definite D call. Germline V CDR1 and CDR2: SGDLS, YYNGEE. V was shortened by 0 bases and J by 1 base, with 4 bases between the two germline ends. The CDR3 spans 13 residues. CDR3 protein: CASSVDSNTEAFF. CDR3 bases: TGTGCCAGCAGCGTAGATTCGAACACTGAAGCTTTCTTT.

The rearrangement uses TRBV4-1 and TRBJ1-6; tentative D call: TRBD1 (5 bases). Germline V lookup: CDR1 MGHRA, CDR2 YSYEKL. CDR3 size: 17 residues. Trimming took 0 bases from V and 1 from J, leaving 10 bases between them. Here the CDR3 reads CASSQDPGTSYNSPLHF. The CDR3 DNA follows: TGCGCCAGCAGCCAAGATCCGGGGACGTCCTATAATTCACCCCTCCACTTT.

The chain couples TRBV3-1 (or the pseudogene TRBV3-2) to TRBJ1-5; TRBD1 matches 9 bases. This CDR3 has 15 amino acids. The V and J ends lost 4 bases and 3 bases, in that order; junction bases with no gene match: 4. Germline V gene data show CDR1 as LGHDT and CDR2 as YNNKEL (reference sequence). CDR3 DNA: TGTGCCAGCAGCCCGGACAGGGGTTTCAATCAGCCCCAGCATTTT. It yields the protein CASSPDRGFNQPQHF.

This chain uses TRBV7-8 with TRBJ2-1, with no clear D. Germline CDR1 reads SGHVS; CDR2 reads FQNEAQ. The CDR3 runs 12 residues. The V end lost 5 bases, the J end lost 8 bases, and 10 bases lay between the germline ends. CDR3 bases: TGTGCCAGCAGCCCCTGGGCGGATGAGCAGTTCTTC. It encodes CASSPWADEQFF.

The chain links TRBV20-1 to TRBJ1-5; TRBD1 matches 8 bases. CDR1 DFQATT and CDR2 SNEGSKA come from the germline V gene (reference sequence). J lost 4 bases, V lost 3 bases, and 8 bases had no gene match. The CDR3 totals 15 residues. CDR3 in DNA: TGCAGTGCTAGTCGCTTGACAGGGGTAAATCAGCCCCAGCATTTT. This sequence encodes CSASRLTGVNQPQHF.

V usage is TRBV18 and J usage is TRBJ2-2; the D gene is possibly TRBD1 (5 bases). V was trimmed by 0 bases and J by 0 bases, leaving 11 bases between them. Germline V lookup: CDR1 KGHSH, CDR2 LQKENI. The CDR3 is 17 amino acids. CDR3 amino acids: CASSPPGALTNTGELFF. The CDR3 coding sequence is TGTGCCAGCTCACCACCAGGGGCACTTACGAACACCGGGGAGCTGTTTTTT.